This entry features one TCR beta chain sequence. Its specificity is unknown. This sample is drawn from a study of shared clonotypes between healthy human individuals. In the study overall: Per-donor plates numbered three CD4 naive, three CD4 memory, two CD8 naive and one CD8 memory. Overall study results and limits: Of the naive CD4 clonotypes, around 4.7% were shared across several donors.

Assay used: immunoSEQ multiplex PCR; TCRdb lists only in-frame clones, some missing. The sample lists some 1,600,000 clones; approximately 98% were seen once. Into CD45RA+ naive and CD45RA-negative memory subsets, the CD4+ cells were split. Germline V gene sequence: CDR1 SGHTA, CDR2 FQGNSA. The CDR3 runs 14 residues. Between the trimmed V and J ends, which lost 1 base and 1 base, there was a span of 7 bases. The sequencing input was naive CD4+ T cells sorted from blood. Subset of the sample: CD45RA+ positively selected. The TCR was taken from a man aged 25-45 years in good health. The V gene is TRBV7-2, the J gene TRBJ1-2, with no clear D. CDR3 region: CASSLDSINYGYTF. The CDR3 DNA sequence: TGTGCCAGCAGCTTAGACAGTATTAACTATGGCTACACCTTC. Based on the CDR3 plus reference TRBV7-2 and TRBJ1-2, the full variable domain is GAGVSQSPSNKVTEKGKDVELRCDPISGHTALYWYRQSLGQGLEFLIYFQGNSAPDKSGLPSDRFSAERTGGSVSTLTIQRTQQEDSAVYLCASSLDSINYGYTFGSGTRLTVV.